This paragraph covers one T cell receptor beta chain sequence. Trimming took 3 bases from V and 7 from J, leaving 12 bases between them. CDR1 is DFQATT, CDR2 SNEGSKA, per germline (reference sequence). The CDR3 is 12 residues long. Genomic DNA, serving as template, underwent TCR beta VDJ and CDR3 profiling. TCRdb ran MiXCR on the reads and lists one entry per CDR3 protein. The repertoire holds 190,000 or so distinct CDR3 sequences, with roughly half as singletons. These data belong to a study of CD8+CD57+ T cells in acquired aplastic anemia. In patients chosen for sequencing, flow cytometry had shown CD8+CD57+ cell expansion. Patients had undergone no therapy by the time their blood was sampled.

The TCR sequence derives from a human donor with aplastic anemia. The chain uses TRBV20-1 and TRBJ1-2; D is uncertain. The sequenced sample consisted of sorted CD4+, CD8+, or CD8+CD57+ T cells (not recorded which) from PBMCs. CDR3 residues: CSASEGDVGYTF. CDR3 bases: TGCAGTGCTAGTGAGGGAGATGTTGGCTACACCTTC.